This T cell receptor (beta chain) was documented in a study of CD8 T cells in ankylosing spondylitis (dated by TCRdb to about 2017). For context, the study as a whole: The study profiled T cell receptor beta repertoires in healthy donors and ankylosing spondylitis patients to find disease-linked TCR variants. In total, the full study cohort was made up of about 99 healthy donors and some 26 ankylosing spondylitis patients. Peripheral blood was sampled, and synovial fluid was also collected from ankylosing spondylitis patients. Overall study outcomes, separate from this receptor: The disease-linked clones were reported to be significantly enriched in matched synovial fluid samples from ankylosing spondylitis patients. A TCR beta motif of fewer than 10 highly homologous amino acid variants appeared characteristic of blood from ankylosing spondylitis patients. The disease-linked clones had a CD8+ phenotype and were found at relatively low frequencies in peripheral blood. Some of the motif variants had been reported before in the synovial fluid and blood of reactive arthritis patients, a finding that suggests common disease-initiation mechanisms.

CDR1 and CDR2 are drawn from the germline V gene: WSHSY, SAAADI. The germline V end is reduced by 0 bases and the J end by 4 bases; junction bases left unmatched: 6. The CDR3, from cysteine to phenylalanine, totals 15 residues. Left in the record is the CDR3 DNA by itself, 45 bases read in frame from the first base. Regarding this clonotype: Its antigen is unknown. Per-base qualities were not stored, and no clone one base away is much larger.

TCRdb names Illumina HiSeq 2500 as the instrument used. TCR beta libraries were prepared by quantitative 5'-RACE with molecular barcodes. Processing in the source paper ran as follows. A new computational method based on a probabilistic model of VDJ rearrangement was used to identify disease-linked TCR variants. TCRdb passed the public sequencing reads through fastp at Q25 and MiXCR, retaining productive beta sequences. Here each entry gathers all rows of one CDR3 protein and keeps the most common genes and DNA. The V and J calls follow TCRdb's processing rather than the paper's. The sample data list approximately 100,000 distinct CDR3 sequences, and almost 8.5% of these were observed just once. 9.9% of the sample is held by the ten biggest clonotypes.

The source is a male donor with ankylosing spondylitis or in good health (not recorded which). The V gene is TRBV10-2 and the J gene is TRBJ2-7, with 7 junctional bases fitting TRBD2. Material: blood, either unsorted or a sorted T cell fraction (not recorded which). The sequenced DNA is TGCGCCAGCAGTGAGTCGGGCGGGAGAAGGTACGAGCAGTACTTC. This is translated as CASSESGGRRYEQYF.